A single sample gave rise to the 20 T cell receptor beta chains below, sequenced in a study of naive and memory T cell subsets. Two oligonucleotides, mixed equimolar, formed the beta constant-region primer covering TRBC1 and TRBC2. Ligated cDNA was amplified by four rounds of PCR with nested alpha and beta constant-region primers and SP2. TCRdb called the UMI-ligation and nested PCR reads again in MiXCR, with one record for every CDR3 protein. The table has 15,000 to 20,000 distinct CDR3 sequences, just over 8.5% seen once. The sample consisted of central memory CD8+ T cells from blood. All receptors derive from a human donor in good health.

This clonotype appeared many times. The chain has TRBV6-2 or TRBV6-3 and TRBJ1-6, with a tentative D call TRBD1 (5 bases). The CDR3 is 14 amino acids. Germline V gene data show CDR1 as MNHEY and CDR2 as SVGEGT. Trimming removed 4 bases at V and 7 bases at J, with 11 bases between. CDR3 residues: CASSSGTENSPLHF. In DNA form, the CDR3 reads TGTGCCAGCAGTTCCGGGACCGAGAATTCACCCCTCCACTTT.

This clonotype was observed many times. The chain joins TRBV24-1 to TRBJ2-1, with D possibly being TRBD1 (5 bases). CDR3 length equals 15 residues. Germline CDR1 KGHDR, CDR2 SFDVKD. With 9 bases removed from V and 6 bases from J, the gap between germline ends came to 20 bases. The CDR3 here is CATESPGRVGNEQFF. The CDR3 nucleotides read TGTGCCACCGAATCCCCGGGCAGGGTGGGCAATGAGCAGTTCTTC.

This clonotype ranks as large (0.1 to 1%). The rearrangement joins TRBV6-2 or TRBV6-3 to TRBJ2-6; D is unresolved. The CDR3 extends over 15 amino acids. Between the trimmed V and J ends, which lost 2 bases and 2 bases, there was a span of 7 bases. Germline V gene lookup returns CDR1 MNHEY and CDR2 SVGEGT. The CDR3 nucleotides are TGTGCCAGCAGTTACGACGGTACTGGGGCCAACGTCCTGACTTTC. Its protein is CASSYDGTGANVLTF.

This clonotype was counted at least ten times. This chain uses TRBV19 with TRBJ1-1, with D hard to call. The germline V gene encodes CDR1 LNHDA and CDR2 SQIVND (reference sequence). Trimming stripped 2 bases from V and 0 bases from J, with 4 bases between. The CDR3 has 13 amino acids. CDR3 in amino acids: CASSITMNTEAFF. The CDR3 DNA reads TGTGCCAGTAGTATAACCATGAACACTGAAGCTTTCTTT. Full variable domain (outside the CDR3, taken from reference TRBV19 and TRBJ1-1): DGGITQSPKYLFRKEGQNVTLSCEQNLNHDAMYWYRQDPGQGLRLIYYSQIVNDFQKGDIAEGYSVSREKKESFPLTVTSAQKNPTAFYLCASSITMNTEAFFGQGTRLTVV.

This clonotype counts as medium-sized. The chain employs TRBV5-6 and TRBJ2-1, with D perhaps matching TRBD1 (6 bases). With 3 bases removed from V and 0 bases from J, the gap between germline ends came to 10 bases. Germline CDR1 and CDR2: SGHDT and YYEEEE. This CDR3 contains 15 residues. CDR3 amino acids: CASSYLTGSYNEQFF. Written as DNA, the CDR3 is TGTGCCAGCAGCTATCTGACAGGCTCCTACAATGAGCAGTTCTTC. Combining the CDR3 with reference TRBV5-6 and TRBJ2-1 gives the whole variable domain DAGVTQSPTHLIKTRGQQVTLRCSPKSGHDTVSWYQQALGQGPQFIFQYYEEEERQRGNFPDRFSGHQFPNYSSELNVNALLLGDSALYLCASSYLTGSYNEQFFGPGTRLTVL.

This clonotype has just a few counts. The CDR3 loop reads CASSHRLAGERNEQFF. The CDR3 DNA is TGTGCCAGCAGCCACCGACTAGCGGGGGAGAGGAATGAGCAGTTCTTC. This sequence joins TRBV13 and TRBJ2-1; 12 nucleotides agree with TRBD2. Trimming cost V 5 bases and J 7 bases; bases outside gene matches: 9. CDR3 length: 16 amino acids. The germline V gene encodes CDR1 PRHDT and CDR2 FYEKMQ (reference sequence).

This clonotype came up a few times. V and J are TRBV12-3 or TRBV12-4 and TRBJ1-2; D is uncertain. Trimming removed 6 bases at V and 6 bases at J, with 8 bases between. This CDR3 contains 11 residues. The CDR3 DNA sequence: TGTGCCAGCAGGGCACCAAATGGCTACACCTTC. Its translation is CASRAPNGYTF.

The chain is built from TRBV6-2 or TRBV6-3 and TRBJ1-2; D unclear. Per germline, CDR1 MNHEY and CDR2 SVGEGT. V was shortened by 3 bases and J by 6 bases, with 8 bases between the two germline ends. The CDR3 has 12 residues. The CDR3 region is CASSYDGHGYTF. In DNA form, the CDR3 reads TGTGCCAGCAGTTATGATGGACATGGCTACACCTTC.

A few counts support this clonotype. The gene calls are TRBV3-1 and TRBJ2-2, with unresolved D. The CDR3 covers 14 residues. Trimming stripped 0 bases from V and 7 bases from J, with 9 bases between. Germline V lookup: CDR1 LGHDT, CDR2 YNNKEL (reference sequence). CDR3 nucleotides: TGTGCCAGCAGCCAAGATCATGAGAACGGGGAGCTGTTTTTT. Its translation: CASSQDHENGELFF.

This clonotype was recorded at least ten times. The rearrangement uses TRBV15 and TRBJ2-6; perhaps D is TRBD1 or TRBD2 (6 bases each). The CDR3 is made up of 16 amino acids. Trimming pared 0 bases from V and 3 bases from J, leaving 9 bases between. Germline loops: CDR1 LNHNV, CDR2 YYDKDF (reference sequence). CDR3 residues: CATSRDRGGGANVLTF. CDR3 in DNA: TGTGCCACCAGCAGAGACAGGGGAGGTGGGGCCAACGTCCTGACTTTC.

The CDR3 spells CASSAYSGTYNTGLAGNAYEQYF. The CDR3 bases are TGTGCCAGCAGTGCCTATTCCGGGACATACAACACGGGACTAGCGGGAAATGCCTACGAGCAGTACTTC. The J gene is TRBJ2-7, the V gene TRBV6-1, with 13 nucleotides matching TRBD2. CDR3 length: 23 amino acids. Germline V lookup: CDR1 MNHNS, CDR2 SASEGT. The junction had 26 bases not matched to a gene; V was cut back by 4 bases and J by 2 bases.

This clonotype was detected only a few times. V gene TRBV5-6 combines with J gene TRBJ2-7, with no clear D. V lost 3 bases and J lost 2, with 21 bases in between. CDR3 length: 17 amino acids. Per germline, CDR1 SGHDT and CDR2 YYEEEE. This CDR3 is CASSSGRSAALAYEQYF. CDR3 DNA: TGTGCCAGCAGCTCCGGACGCTCGGCGGCATTAGCCTACGAGCAGTACTTC.

This clonotype was seen a few times. The chain joins TRBV6-6 to TRBJ2-5; D gene uncertain. V dropped 8 bases and J dropped 5 bases, with 9 bases sitting between them. CDR3 length: 11 residues. Germline V lookup: CDR1 MNHNY, CDR2 SVGAGI (reference sequence). Written as DNA, the CDR3 is TGTGCCAGCGGGCAATCGGAGACCCAGTACTTC. Its protein product is CASGQSETQYF.

This chain uses TRBV30 with TRBJ2-1; D ambiguous. The ends were cut back, 4 bases at V and 13 bases at J, with 17 bases in the middle. Looked up from germline, CDR1 is GTSNPN and CDR2 is SVGIG (reference sequence). The CDR3 runs 12 residues. CDR3 nucleotide sequence: TGTGCCTGGACCCCCTCCATTGGGTCACAGTTCTTC. This gives the protein CAWTPSIGSQFF. Supplemented by reference TRBV30 and TRBJ2-1, the full variable domain reads SQTIHQWPATLVQPVGSPLSLECTVEGTSNPNLYWYRQAAGRGLQLLFYSVGIGQISSEVPQNLSASRPQDRQFILSSKKLLLSDSGFYLCAWTPSIGSQFFGPGTRLTVL.

This clonotype was picked up many times. The rearrangement uses TRBV3-1 and TRBJ2-7; maybe TRBD2 (5 bases). Germline values: CDR1 LGHDT, CDR2 YNNKEL (reference sequence). The ends were cut back, 0 bases at V and 0 bases at J, with 12 bases in the middle. The CDR3 runs 16 residues. The CDR3 sequence is CASSQELGGGSYEQYF. CDR3 sequence (DNA): TGTGCCAGCAGCCAAGAATTGGGCGGAGGCTCCTACGAGCAGTACTTC.

In this sample, this clonotype turned up once. Since a much larger clone is just one base distant, this may be a read error. The final CDR3 position lacks the conserved phenylalanine or tryptophan, pointing to a likely read error. V gene TRBV6-2 or TRBV6-3 combines with J gene TRBJ2-3, with TRBD1 matching 11 bases. The CDR3 consists of 16 residues. Losses at the gene ends were 4 bases for V and 4 bases for J; bases not matched to a gene: 7. Germline CDR1 MNHEY, CDR2 SVGEGT. CDR3 in amino acids: CASSLGPGQGADTQYL. The CDR3 DNA reads TGTGCCAGCAGTTTGGGACCGGGACAGGGGGCAGATACGCAGTATTTA.

The V call is TRBV28, the J call TRBJ2-2; the match to TRBD2 covers 15 bases. With 5 bases clipped from V and 4 bases from J, the junction kept 8 bases outside the gene matches. Germline V lookup: CDR1 MDHEN, CDR2 SYDVKM. The CDR3 totals 18 residues. The CDR3 is CASSLGTSGGPGTGELFF. In nucleotides, the CDR3 is TGTGCCAGCAGTCTCGGGACTAGCGGGGGGCCGGGCACCGGGGAGCTGTTTTTT.

This clonotype showed up just a few times. The chain combines TRBV6-5 with TRBJ2-7, with D perhaps matching TRBD2 (7 bases). CDR3 size: 13 residues. Germline V gives CDR1 MNHEY, CDR2 SVGAGI. Trimming removed 6 bases at V and 7 bases at J, with 16 bases between. CDR3 protein: CASSPAGAGEQYF. CDR3 DNA sequence: TGTGCCAGCAGCCCCGCGGGGGCGGGGGAGCAGTACTTC.

This clonotype was seen only a few times. V and J are TRBV5-5 and TRBJ1-5, with a tentative D call TRBD1 (5 bases). The ends were cut back, 3 bases at V and 4 bases at J, with 14 bases in the middle. This CDR3 comprises 15 residues. Germline loops: CDR1 SGHKS, CDR2 YYEKEE (reference sequence). This chain's CDR3 is CASSSTGAKNQPQHF. As DNA, the CDR3 is TGTGCCAGCAGCTCAACCGGGGCCAAGAATCAGCCCCAGCATTTT. Variable domain in full (rest from reference TRBV5-5 and TRBJ1-5): DAGVTQSPTHLIKTRGQQVTLRCSPISGHKSVSWYQQVLGQGPQFIFQYYEKEERGRGNFPDRFSARQFPNYSSELNVNALLLGDSALYLCASSSTGAKNQPQHFGDGTRLSIL.

This clonotype has a count of ten or more. The chain combines TRBV20-1 with TRBJ1-6; tentative D call: TRBD1 (5 bases). Germline V gene lookup returns CDR1 DFQATT and CDR2 SNEGSKA (reference sequence). V was clipped by 0 bases and J by 5 bases, with 20 bases between them. This CDR3 region has 18 residues. Written as DNA, the CDR3 is TGCAGTGCTAGAGATCTAGTTTCGACAGACCCTGATAATTCACCCCTCCACTTT. It yields the protein CSARDLVSTDPDNSPLHF.